A single sample is the source of the 7 T cell receptor beta chains below, sequenced in a study of cytomegalovirus exposure and HLA in healthy donors. Repertoires were generated with immunoSEQ multiplex PCR, while TCRdb's copy carries only in-frame clones and drops some. This table has 100,000 to 150,000 clones, roughly 90% appearing once. Material: PBMCs. Receptors were obtained from a man aged 30 to 45 in good health and CMV-seronegative.

The genes are TRBV12-5 and TRBJ1-3; 7 bases map to TRBD1. From germline, CDR1 is LGHNT and CDR2 FRNRAP. The junction had 11 bases not matched to a gene; V was cut back by 7 bases and J by 2 bases. The CDR3 is 16 amino acids. CDR3 nucleotide sequence: TGTGCTAGTGCCTTTGCGACAGGGACGGCTGGAAACACCATATATTTT. It specifies CASAFATGTAGNTIYF. Using reference TRBV12-5 and TRBJ1-3 for the parts outside the CDR3, the full variable domain is DARVTQTPRHKVTEMGQEVTMRCQPILGHNTVFWYRQTMMQGLELLAYFRNRAPLDDSGMPKDRFSAEMPDATLATLKIQPSEPRDSAVYFCASAFATGTAGNTIYFGEGSWLTVV.

The chain combines TRBV15 with TRBJ1-3; D may be TRBD1 (6 bases). This CDR3 contains 15 residues. The ends were cut back, 5 bases at V and 4 bases at J, with 15 bases in the middle. Germline lookup yields CDR1 LNHNV and CDR2 YYDKDF (reference sequence). The CDR3 sequence: CATSVDSSRGNTIYF. As DNA, the CDR3 is TGTGCCACCAGCGTGGACAGTTCCCGAGGAAACACCATATATTTT.

The V and J genes are TRBV4-2 and TRBJ1-2; tentative D call: TRBD1 (5 bases). The CDR3 runs 16 residues. Trimming cost V 0 bases and J 6 bases, with 17 bases left between them. CDR1 and CDR2 from the germline V gene are LGHNA and YNFKEQ. The CDR3 region is CASSQEGPTGGDGYTF. The DNA for the CDR3 is TGTGCCAGCAGCCAAGAGGGGCCGACGGGAGGGGATGGCTACACCTTC.

V is TRBV7-2 and J is TRBJ1-5; D not certain. The CDR3 length is 15 residues. Per the germline V gene, CDR1 is SGHTA and CDR2 is FQGNSA. Trimming left V 1 base short and J 1 base short, with 8 bases between. The CDR3 region has the DNA TGTGCCAGCAGCTTAGTTGGCGGCAGCAATCAGCCCCAGCATTTT. This gives the protein CASSLVGGSNQPQHF.

The chain is built from TRBV6-5 and TRBJ1-5, with 7 bases matching TRBD1. CDR3 length: 14 amino acids. J gave up 3 bases and V 5 bases, and 4 bases lay outside the gene matches. The germline gives CDR1 MNHEY, CDR2 SVGAGI. The CDR3 DNA reads TGTGCCAGCAGTACCGACAGGGACAATCAGCCCCAGCATTTT. It codes for CASSTDRDNQPQHF.

The V gene is TRBV10-3, the J gene TRBJ2-1, with D tentatively TRBD2 (5 bases). Trimming cost V 2 bases and J 7 bases, with 18 bases left between them. Germline V lookup: CDR1 ENHRY, CDR2 SYGVKD. The CDR3 is 16 residues long. The chain's CDR3 is CAISEGGLVDENEQFF. DNA of the CDR3: TGTGCCATCAGTGAGGGCGGGCTGGTCGATGAAAATGAGCAGTTCTTC.

The rearrangement joins TRBV6-1 to TRBJ2-7, with a weak D call TRBD2 (6 bases). Germline lookup yields CDR1 MNHNS and CDR2 SASEGT. The ends were cut back, 3 bases at V and 1 base at J, with 10 bases in the middle. The CDR3 covers 14 residues. The CDR3 reads CASSDFGRSYEQYF. Here the CDR3 DNA reads TGTGCCAGCAGTGATTTTGGGAGGTCCTACGAGCAGTACTTC.